These 19 T cell receptor beta chains were all obtained from the same sample, sequenced in a study of intratumoral heterogeneity in liver cancer. Method: immunoSEQ multiplex PCR; TCRdb's copy keeps in-frame clones and lacks some. The sample lists under 7,500 clones; 55% to 75% were seen once. Tumour samples came from separate, distinct regions of the hepatocellular carcinoma nodule. The sample was tumor tissue, taken before any cancer treatment. These receptors all come from a woman between 70 and 85 years old with hepatocellular carcinoma.

The chain has TRBV28 and TRBJ2-2, with D hard to call. The CDR3 sequence is 14 residues long. V dropped 3 bases and J dropped 5 bases, with 10 bases sitting between them. Germline loops: CDR1 MDHEN, CDR2 SYDVKM. DNA of the CDR3: TGTGCCAGCAGTTTCCTTTTTTCGACCGGGGAGCTGTTTTTT. Its protein is CASSFLFSTGELFF.

The chain has TRBV5-5 and TRBJ2-7, with unresolved D. The CDR3 is made up of 13 amino acids. V lost 0 bases and J lost 4, with 8 bases in between. Germline assignment: CDR1 SGHKS and CDR2 YYEKEE (reference sequence). CDR3 amino acids: CASSLGDLYEQYF. CDR3 coding DNA: TGTGCCAGCAGCTTGGGCGATCTTTACGAGCAGTACTTC.

In its sample, this clone ranks as medium-sized. The CDR3 DNA sequence: TGTGCCAGCAGCCAAGATTCGACTAGCGGGAGGGTGTTCTTC. Residues: CASSQDSTSGRVFF. J is TRBJ2-1 and V is TRBV4-2, with TRBD2 identical over 14 bases. This CDR3 has 14 amino acids. V shed 0 bases and J 15 bases; nucleotides not matched to a gene: 4. Looked up from germline, CDR1 is LGHNA and CDR2 is YNFKEQ.

This clone was detected only a few times. J is TRBJ2-1 and V is TRBV7-3; the match to TRBD2 covers 8 bases. The CDR3 is made up of 16 amino acids. J gave up 3 bases and V 1 base, and 5 bases lay outside the gene matches. From germline, CDR1 is SGHTA and CDR2 FQGTGA. The CDR3 sequence is CASSLMGGLGYNEQFF. CDR3 DNA sequence: TGTGCCAGCAGCTTAATGGGGGGACTAGGCTACAATGAGCAGTTCTTC.

The chain uses TRBV6-6 and TRBJ1-5, with 8 bases lining up with TRBD1. V shed 2 bases, J shed 2 bases, and the junction held 2 bases outside the gene matches. CDR1 MNHNY and CDR2 SVGAGI come from the germline V gene (reference sequence). The CDR3 is 15 residues long. CDR3 residues: CASSYGQGGNQPQHF. The DNA of the CDR3 is TGTGCCAGCAGTTACGGACAGGGAGGCAATCAGCCCCAGCATTTT.

The chain couples TRBV13 to TRBJ2-3, with D tentatively TRBD2 (5 bases). Trimming took off 4 bases at V and 3 bases at J, with 11 bases between the two ends. CDR1 is PRHDT and CDR2 is FYEKMQ in the germline V gene (reference sequence). CDR3 size: 14 residues. The CDR3 region has the DNA TGTGCCAGCAGCTCCCTAGCTGGAACAGATACGCAGTATTTT. It is translated as CASSSLAGTDTQYF.

CDR3 sequence: CASSSDSPNQPQHF. Here the CDR3 DNA reads TGTGCCAGCAGTTCGGACAGCCCCAATCAGCCCCAGCATTTT. The V call is TRBV28, the J call TRBJ1-5, with D possibly matching TRBD1 (6 bases). Looked up from germline, CDR1 is MDHEN and CDR2 is SYDVKM. This CDR3 spans 14 amino acids. V lost 4 bases and J lost 3, with 10 bases in between.

V usage is TRBV6-5 and J usage is TRBJ2-1; D is uncertain. Germline V gene data show CDR1 as MNHEY and CDR2 as SVGAGI. With 6 bases removed from V and 5 bases from J, the gap between germline ends came to 8 bases. The CDR3 extends over 12 amino acids. CDR3 nucleotide sequence: TGTGCCAGCAGAAGGAGCCACAATGAGCAGTTCTTC. Amino acid sequence: CASRRSHNEQFF.

Only one count was recorded for this clone. V gene TRBV27 combines with J gene TRBJ2-7, with D tentatively TRBD2 (6 bases). Trimming shortened V by 4 bases and J by 0 bases, and 10 bases separated the two germline ends. This CDR3 has 14 residues. The germline gives CDR1 MNHEY, CDR2 SMNVEV (reference sequence). CDR3: CASSSDGSSYEQYF. The CDR3 coding sequence is TGTGCCAGCAGTTCGGACGGGAGCTCCTACGAGCAGTACTTC.

The chain recombines TRBV4-2 with TRBJ2-3, with TRBD2 matching over 11 bases. With 1 base clipped from V and 8 bases from J, the junction kept 8 bases outside the gene matches. CDR1 and CDR2 from the germline V gene are LGHNA and YNFKEQ. The CDR3 is 16 residues long. CDR3 region: CASSQVLAGGFRTQYF. CDR3 DNA: TGTGCCAGCAGCCAAGTTTTAGCGGGAGGGTTTCGTACGCAGTATTTT.

The table lists this clone with a few counts. The chain couples TRBV4-1 to TRBJ2-7, with a tentative D call TRBD2 (7 bases). Trimming stripped 2 bases from V and 7 bases from J, with 15 bases between. The CDR3 runs 14 residues. Germline values: CDR1 MGHRA, CDR2 YSYEKL. The CDR3 region is CASSQLEGGREQYF. The CDR3 nucleotides read TGCGCCAGCAGCCAACTCGAGGGGGGGCGGGAGCAGTACTTC.

The table lists this clone with a few counts. The chain combines TRBV3-1 (or the pseudogene TRBV3-2) with TRBJ2-1, with TRBD1 matching 7 bases. With V trimmed by 2 bases and J by 6 bases, 10 bases remained unmatched. The germline gives CDR1 LGHDT, CDR2 YNNKEL (reference sequence). This CDR3 has 16 amino acids. DNA for the CDR3: TGTGCCAGCAGCCAATCCCGGGACAGTGGTAGCAATGAGCAGTTCTTC. Translated: CASSQSRDSGSNEQFF.

This rearrangement joins TRBV2 to TRBJ2-1, with unresolved D. Germline V gene sequence: CDR1 SNHLY, CDR2 FYNNEI. Trimming shortened V by 2 bases and J by 10 bases, and 6 bases separated the two germline ends. There are 11 residues in the CDR3. The CDR3 here is CASSETLEQFF. CDR3 in DNA: TGTGCCAGCAGTGAAACGCTAGAGCAGTTCTTC.

This clone was counted only a few times. The chain links TRBV5-1 to TRBJ1-3, with a weak D call TRBD1 (6 bases). The germline V gene has CDR1 SGHRS and CDR2 YFSETQ. With 3 bases removed from V and 0 bases from J, the gap between germline ends came to 16 bases. The CDR3 is 17 residues long. CDR3 bases: TGCGCCAGCAGCTCCCAGAGGGGGATGAGCTCTGGAAACACCATATATTTT. The encoded protein is CASSSQRGMSSGNTIYF.

The J gene is TRBJ2-3, the V gene TRBV7-9; perhaps TRBD2 as D (6 bases). Germline V gene lookup returns CDR1 SEHNR and CDR2 FQNEAQ (reference sequence). The ends were cut back, 8 bases at V and 4 bases at J, with 16 bases in the middle. The CDR3 has 14 residues. The CDR3 DNA follows: TGTGCCAGCCAGCGTGGGGGAGGCGCAGATACGCAGTATTTT. Encoded protein: CASQRGGGADTQYF.

The chain is built from TRBV29-1 and TRBJ2-7; D is unclear. CDR1 is SQVTM and CDR2 is ANQGSEA in the germline V gene. CDR3 length equals 12 residues. The germline V and J ends were trimmed by 6 bases and 9 bases, with 18 bases remaining between them. CDR3: CSVQGSRQRQYF. In DNA, the CDR3 is TGCAGCGTCCAAGGGTCCCGCCAGAGGCAGTACTTC.

The chain has TRBV28 and TRBJ1-5; D is possibly TRBD1 (6 bases). V lost 6 bases and J lost 3, with 12 bases in between. Germline V gene data show CDR1 as MDHEN and CDR2 as SYDVKM. There are 14 residues in the CDR3. CDR3 DNA: TGTGCCAGCAGCCAGACAGGCAACAATCAGCCCCAGCATTTT. Its protein is CASSQTGNNQPQHF.

V usage is TRBV5-3 and J usage is TRBJ2-3; D is ambiguous. TRBV5-3 is marked as an open reading frame, function uncertain. The V gene lost 4 bases and the J gene lost 2 bases, with 11 bases spanning the gap. The CDR3 has 14 residues. The CDR3 DNA reads as TGTGCCAGAAGCCTTGAGAGTACCACAGATACGCAGTATTTT. Residues: CARSLESTTDTQYF.

The CDR3 loop reads CASSFTSGGTDTQYF. The CDR3 DNA follows: TGCGCCAGCAGCTTTACTAGCGGGGGCACAGATACGCAGTATTTT. V is TRBV5-1 and J is TRBJ2-3; TRBD2 matches at 10 bases. This CDR3 has 15 residues. The germline CDR1 and CDR2 sequences are SGHRS and YFSETQ. The V and J ends lost 2 bases and 1 base, in that order; junction bases with no gene match: 1.